The 18 T cell receptor beta chains given below trace back to one sample, sequenced in a study of T cells in localized non-small cell lung cancer. Generated by immunoSEQ multiplex PCR, the TCRdb table keeps only in-frame clones and is missing some. The data show some 4,600 clones, with about 30% seen just once and approximately 8.2% held by the top ten. This specimen consisted of lung tumor tissue, obtained before any cancer treatment. These receptors originate from a male donor at least 60 years old with stage I lung adenocarcinoma.

This clone appeared a few times. V gene TRBV19 combines with J gene TRBJ2-3, with 9 bases that match TRBD1. The germline V gene encodes CDR1 LNHDA and CDR2 SQIVND (reference sequence). The CDR3 is 12 residues long. V was clipped by 1 base and J by 11 bases; unmatched bases: 1. The CDR3 DNA sequence: TGTGCCAGTAGTATAGCGGGACAGGGGCAGTATTTT. Protein product: CASSIAGQGQYF. The full variable domain, in which reference TRBV19 and TRBJ2-3 provide the parts outside the CDR3, is DGGITQSPKYLFRKEGQNVTLSCEQNLNHDAMYWYRQDPGQGLRLIYYSQIVNDFQKGDIAEGYSVSREKKESFPLTVTSAQKNPTAFYLCASSIAGQGQYFGPGTRLTVL.

This clone has only a few counts. This chain joins TRBV6-8 and TRBJ2-3, with D perhaps matching TRBD2 (5 bases). The germline CDR1 and CDR2 sequences are MNHGY and SAAAGT. The CDR3 sequence is 17 residues long. The ends were cut back, 0 bases at V and 2 bases at J, with 15 bases in the middle. The CDR3 region is CASSYSRTGWATDTQYF. CDR3 coding DNA: TGTGCCAGCAGTTACTCGAGGACTGGATGGGCCACAGATACGCAGTATTTT.

This clone is medium-sized (0.01 to 0.1%) within its sample. The rearrangement joins TRBV9 to TRBJ1-2, with 7 bases that match TRBD1. Germline lookup yields CDR1 SGDLS and CDR2 YYNGEE. J gave up 7 bases and V 5 bases, and 14 bases lay outside the gene matches. This CDR3 spans 15 amino acids. The DNA of the CDR3 is TGTGCCAGCAGTGAGGAGGTCCAGGGGGTAGGTGGCTACACCTTC. It codes for CASSEEVQGVGGYTF.

The rearrangement uses TRBV9 and TRBJ1-2; no firm D call. There are 12 residues in the CDR3. CDR1 and CDR2 (germline): SGDLS, YYNGEE. Deletions cut 1 base from V and 7 bases from J, with 8 bases between. The CDR3 loop is CASSVLGVGYTF. The CDR3 nucleotides are TGTGCCAGCAGCGTATTGGGTGTTGGCTACACCTTC. The variable domain in full, with the rest retrieved from reference TRBV9 and TRBJ1-2, is DSGVTQTPKHLITATGQRVTLRCSPRSGDLSVYWYQQSLDQGLQFLIQYYNGEERAKGNILERFSAQQFPDLHSELNLSSLELGDSALYFCASSVLGVGYTFGSGTRLTVV.

This clone was seen a handful of times. The V call is TRBV19, the J call TRBJ1-2, with 8 bases lining up with TRBD1. V trimming: 3 bases; J trimming: 11 bases; junction bases outside the gene matches: 14. The CDR3 is made up of 15 amino acids. Germline lookup yields CDR1 LNHDA and CDR2 SQIVND (reference sequence). CDR3 bases: TGTGCCAGTAGTATTCGAGGCCAGGGGGCTCTCGGGTACACCTTC. Translation gives CASSIRGQGALGYTF.

The rearrangement links TRBV15 to TRBJ2-2, with D maybe TRBD1 (5 bases). The CDR3 sequence is 18 residues long. Germline-derived CDR1 and CDR2 are LNHNV and YYDKDF (reference sequence). Trimming shortened V by 3 bases and J by 4 bases, and 21 bases separated the two germline ends. CDR3 region: CATSRVHPGISGTGELFF. The CDR3 nucleotides read TGTGCCACCAGCAGGGTCCACCCAGGGATTTCGGGCACCGGGGAGCTGTTTTTT. The full variable domain, in which reference TRBV15 and TRBJ2-2 provide the parts outside the CDR3, is DAMVIQNPRYQVTQFGKPVTLSCSQTLNHNVMYWYQQKSSQAPKLLFHYYDKDFNNEADTPDNFQSRRPNTSFCFLDIRSPGLGDTAMYLCATSRVHPGISGTGELFFGEGSRLTVL.

This clone has just a few counts. The V call is TRBV9, the J call TRBJ2-3, with D possibly matching TRBD2 (5 bases). CDR3 size: 13 residues. Trimming stripped 2 bases from V and 3 bases from J, with 7 bases between. Germline CDR1 reads SGDLS; CDR2 reads YYNGEE. CDR3 in amino acids: CASSVVATDTQYF. DNA for the CDR3: TGTGCCAGCAGCGTGGTAGCGACAGATACGCAGTATTTT.

The V gene is TRBV19, the J gene TRBJ1-1; D is unresolved. V was trimmed by 5 bases and J by 0 bases, leaving 13 bases between them. Germline CDR1 and CDR2: LNHDA and SQIVND (reference sequence). This CDR3 region has 15 residues. The CDR3 coding sequence is TGTGCCAGTAGTTCACAGAGACGGTTGAACACTGAAGCTTTCTTT. Protein sequence: CASSSQRRLNTEAFF.

Only a few counts were recorded for this clone. V is TRBV5-1 and J is TRBJ1-4, with a possible D match to TRBD1 (6 bases). Germline CDR1 reads SGHRS; CDR2 reads YFSETQ. Deletions cut 4 bases from V and 7 bases from J, with 17 bases between. The CDR3 is 15 residues long. This CDR3 is CASSPAQGPGEKLFF. In DNA form, the CDR3 reads TGCGCCAGCAGCCCCGCCCAGGGGCCGGGTGAAAAACTGTTTTTT.

This clone was detected a few times. The gene calls are TRBV18 and TRBJ2-2; D is possibly TRBD2 (5 bases). V lost 0 bases, J lost 3 bases, and 5 bases lay in between. This CDR3 is 14 amino acids long. Germline assignment: CDR1 KGHSH and CDR2 LQKENI. The CDR3 DNA reads as TGTGCCAGCTCACCACCGAGGGACACCGGGGAGCTGTTTTTT. Encoded protein: CASSPPRDTGELFF.

This clone has only a few counts. The chain links TRBV6-8 to TRBJ1-1, with a possible D match to TRBD1 (5 bases). The length of the CDR3 is 13 residues. V shed 6 bases and J shed 4 bases, with 12 bases lying between them. Germline V gives CDR1 MNHGY, CDR2 SAAAGT. The DNA for the CDR3 is TGTGCCAGCAGCCCCCCCGGGGGCACTGAAGCTTTCTTT. It translates to CASSPPGGTEAFF.

J is TRBJ2-5 and V is TRBV29-1, with 7 bases identical to TRBD1. From germline, CDR1 is SQVTM and CDR2 ANQGSEA. V lost 1 base, J lost 5 bases, and 7 bases stayed unmatched. This CDR3 region has 14 residues. Written as DNA, the CDR3 is TGCAGCGTTGAAGGTCAGGGGGTCGGGGAGACCCAGTACTTC. It codes for CSVEGQGVGETQYF.

The chain joins TRBV19 to TRBJ2-1; D is possibly TRBD1 (5 bases). V was pared by 6 bases and J by 0 bases, with 15 bases between. CDR1 is LNHDA, CDR2 SQIVND, per germline (reference sequence). The CDR3 length is 16 residues. The CDR3 nucleotides are TGTGCCAGTAGCCAGGGAACAGCATTCTCCTACAATGAGCAGTTCTTC. Translation: CASSQGTAFSYNEQFF.

This clone is medium-sized within its sample. The chain uses TRBV6-8 and TRBJ1-2, with D maybe TRBD1 (6 bases). V was clipped by 6 bases and J by 2 bases, with 10 bases between them. Germline-derived CDR1 and CDR2 are MNHGY and SAAAGT. The CDR3 length is 13 residues. The CDR3 sequence is CASSVGQNYGYTF. CDR3 in DNA: TGTGCCAGCAGCGTCGGACAGAACTATGGCTACACCTTC.

J is TRBJ1-1 and V is TRBV11-3; 9 bases match TRBD1. CDR3 size: 15 residues. In germline, CDR1 is SGHNT, CDR2 YENEEA. V was pared by 3 bases and J by 4 bases, with 6 bases of the junction left unmatched. In nucleotides, the CDR3 is TGTGCCAGCAGCTTGGACAGGGGACTTGGCACTGAAGCTTTCTTT. Translated: CASSLDRGLGTEAFF. The full variable domain, rest sourced from reference TRBV11-3 and TRBJ1-1, is EAGVVQSPRYKIIEKKQPVAFWCNPISGHNTLYWYLQNLGQGPELLIRYENEEAVDDSQLPKDRFSAERLKGVDSTLKIQPAELGDSAVYLCASSLDRGLGTEAFFGQGTRLTVV.

Only a few counts were recorded for this clone. The rearrangement links TRBV6-8 to TRBJ1-3; no firm D call. Germline CDR1 and CDR2: MNHGY and SAAAGT. V was clipped by 6 bases and J by 5 bases, with 11 bases between them. CDR3 length: 13 amino acids. CDR3 sequence reads: CASSPPGRNTIYF. CDR3 sequence (DNA): TGTGCCAGCAGCCCTCCCGGCAGAAACACCATATATTTT.

The V gene is TRBV9, the J gene TRBJ2-3, with 8 bases identical to TRBD2. The CDR3 extends over 16 amino acids. Germline assignment: CDR1 SGDLS and CDR2 YYNGEE. With 5 bases clipped from V and 0 bases from J, the junction kept 8 bases outside the gene matches. The CDR3 sequence: CASRFILAASTDTQYF. CDR3 bases: TGTGCCAGCAGGTTCATACTAGCGGCTAGCACAGATACGCAGTATTTT.

This rearrangement joins TRBV9 to TRBJ1-1, with D unresolved. The CDR3 is 13 amino acids. V gave up 3 bases and J gave up 5 bases, with 11 bases separating them. Germline-derived CDR1 and CDR2 are SGDLS and YYNGEE. This CDR3 reads CASSANSGTEAFF. DNA of the CDR3: TGTGCCAGCAGCGCTAACAGTGGAACTGAAGCTTTCTTT. Complete variable domain (other parts from reference TRBV9 and TRBJ1-1): DSGVTQTPKHLITATGQRVTLRCSPRSGDLSVYWYQQSLDQGLQFLIQYYNGEERAKGNILERFSAQQFPDLHSELNLSSLELGDSALYFCASSANSGTEAFFGQGTRLTVV.